These 28 T cell receptor beta chains originate from one sample sequenced in a study of blood T cell repertoires in COVID-19. Produced via immunoSEQ multiplex PCR; TCRdb's table is partial and in-frame only. The table includes 120,000 or so clones, more than 70% detected once. The sample consisted of peripheral blood. The origin of the receptors is a man between 65 and 85 years old with acute or convalescent COVID-19.

Turning to this clone: One end of the junction varies from germline; a read error may be responsible. The J gene is TRBJ2-1, the V gene TRBV13; TRBD2 matches 13 bases. This CDR3 is 15 amino acids long. Germline V lookup: CDR1 PRHDT, CDR2 FYEKMQ (reference sequence). CDR3 DNA sequence: TGTGCCGGCAGCCTCGGGACTAGCGGGGACAATGAGCAGTTCTTC. Encoded protein: CAGSLGTSGDNEQFF.

The genes are TRBV3-1 (or the pseudogene TRBV3-2) and TRBJ2-1; TRBD2 is a possible D gene (6 bases). The CDR3 length is 15 residues. CDR1 and CDR2 from the germline V gene are LGHDT and YNNKEL (reference sequence). Trimming cost V 6 bases and J 1 base, with 13 bases left between them. The CDR3 region has the DNA TGTGCCAGCAGTCCCGTGGGGGGTTCCTACAATGAGCAGTTCTTC. It is translated as CASSPVGGSYNEQFF.

V gene TRBV30 combines with J gene TRBJ2-5; 8 nucleotides line up with TRBD2. Germline V gene lookup returns CDR1 GTSNPN and CDR2 SVGIG (reference sequence). V dropped 0 bases and J dropped 6; count of bases not matched to a gene: 9. The length of the CDR3 is 15 residues. The CDR3 nucleotides read TGTGCCTGGAGTGTACACGGGGGGGCTTTAAAGACCCAGTACTTC. Residues: CAWSVHGGALKTQYF.

The chain employs TRBV18 and TRBJ1-2, with 8 bases aligning to TRBD1. CDR1 is KGHSH, CDR2 LQKENI, per germline. V dropped 6 bases and J dropped 4; count of bases not matched to a gene: 4. This CDR3 is 13 amino acids long. The CDR3 protein is CASSDRVIYGYTF. CDR3 bases: TGTGCCAGCTCGGACAGGGTAATCTATGGCTACACCTTC.

The chain joins TRBV28 to TRBJ2-7; D is uncertain. Germline V gives CDR1 MDHEN, CDR2 SYDVKM. Between the trimmed V and J ends, which lost 6 bases and 2 bases, there was a span of 11 bases. The CDR3 consists of 13 residues. In nucleotides, the CDR3 is TGTGCCAGCAGCATCACAGCCACCTACGAGCAGTACTTC. This sequence encodes CASSITATYEQYF.

The chain uses TRBV6-2 or TRBV6-3 and TRBJ2-7; TRBD1 matches at 8 bases. The germline V gene encodes CDR1 MNHEY and CDR2 SVGEGT. Losses at the gene ends were 1 base for V and 7 bases for J; bases not matched to a gene: 6. The CDR3 has 14 residues. DNA of the CDR3: TGTGCCAGCAGTTACTGGGGACAGGTCCGGGAGCAGTACTTC. The encoded protein is CASSYWGQVREQYF.

V is TRBV28 and J is TRBJ1-5; 10 bases agree with TRBD1. The CDR3 runs to 16 residues. V trimming: 6 bases; J trimming: 3 bases; junction bases outside the gene matches: 8. Germline CDR1 is MDHEN and CDR2 is SYDVKM. The CDR3 is CASSLTGQGNNQPQHF. CDR3 DNA: TGTGCCAGCAGCTTGACGGGACAGGGGAACAATCAGCCCCAGCATTTT.

The chain couples TRBV5-1 to TRBJ2-5; D might be TRBD2 (6 bases). CDR1 is SGHRS, CDR2 YFSETQ, per germline. The CDR3 has 16 amino acids. Trimming removed 0 bases from V and 5 bases from J, with 17 bases in between. DNA of the CDR3: TGCGCCAGCAGCTTGGACCCGGCAGGGACTGGGGAGACCCAGTACTTC. Its protein is CASSLDPAGTGETQYF.

The chain has TRBV15 and TRBJ2-5; weak D call: TRBD2 (5 bases). Deletions cut 3 bases from V and 7 bases from J, with 6 bases between. This CDR3 spans 11 amino acids. Germline V lookup: CDR1 LNHNV, CDR2 YYDKDF (reference sequence). The CDR3 loop is CATSRAGTQYF. The CDR3 DNA is TGTGCCACCAGCAGGGCGGGGACCCAGTACTTC.

This clone has just a few counts. This chain uses TRBV30 with TRBJ1-1, with a possible D match to TRBD1 (6 bases). This CDR3 region has 11 residues. V was trimmed by 4 bases and J by 8 bases, leaving 11 bases between them. CDR1 is GTSNPN and CDR2 is SVGIG in the germline V gene (reference sequence). CDR3 nucleotide sequence: TGTGCCTGGACTTTCGGGACAGAAGCTTTCTTT. Residues: CAWTFGTEAFF.

The V call is TRBV19, the J call TRBJ2-2; TRBD2 might be the D (5 bases). The V end was cut by 8 bases, the J end by 1 base, with 11 bases between. CDR1 and CDR2 from the germline V gene are LNHDA and SQIVND (reference sequence). The CDR3 is 14 amino acids. The CDR3 reads CASEKAGNTGELFF. The CDR3 coding sequence is TGTGCCAGTGAGAAGGCGGGGAACACCGGGGAGCTGTTTTTT.

The chain has TRBV4-2 and TRBJ2-1, with 15 nucleotides matching TRBD2. Germline CDR1 reads LGHNA; CDR2 reads YNFKEQ. Germline trimming cut 5 bases from V and 7 bases from J; bases unmatched to any gene: 3. The CDR3 sequence is 15 residues long. CDR3 protein: CASSGTSGGSNEQFF. The CDR3 DNA reads as TGTGCCAGCAGCGGGACTAGCGGGGGGTCGAATGAGCAGTTCTTC.

This clone was seen a few times. This chain connects TRBV10-3 to TRBJ2-7, with 7 nucleotides matching TRBD1. CDR3 length: 15 amino acids. Germline CDR1 is ENHRY and CDR2 is SYGVKD. V dropped 3 bases and J dropped 2; count of bases not matched to a gene: 7. Here the CDR3 DNA reads TGTGCCATCAGTGATAGAGGGGGCTATGCCTACGAGCAGTACTTC. It is translated as CAISDRGGYAYEQYF.

This clone showed up just once. The V and J genes are TRBV10-3 and TRBJ1-1, with D perhaps TRBD1 (5 bases). CDR1 is ENHRY and CDR2 is SYGVKD in the germline V gene. This CDR3 has 13 residues. The V end lost 4 bases, the J end lost 3 bases, and 9 bases lay between the germline ends. CDR3 in amino acids: CAISVARDTEAFF. The CDR3 DNA sequence: TGTGCCATCAGTGTGGCCAGGGACACTGAAGCTTTCTTT.

The chain carries TRBV16 and TRBJ2-7, with D possibly being TRBD1 (5 bases). V lost 4 bases to trimming and J lost 7 bases, with 11 bases between them. CDR1 and CDR2 (germline): KGHSY, FQNENV. The CDR3 covers 12 residues. The CDR3 region has the DNA TGTGCCAGCAGCCGGGGCCGAGTGGAGCAGTACTTC. It yields the protein CASSRGRVEQYF.

The rearrangement links TRBV10-3 to TRBJ2-1, with TRBD1 matching over 11 bases. The CDR3 has 15 amino acids. Looked up from germline, CDR1 is ENHRY and CDR2 is SYGVKD. V lost 5 bases, J lost 7 bases, and 7 bases stayed unmatched. The CDR3 sequence: CAISYSDRGPNEQFF. The CDR3 nucleotides read TGTGCCATCAGTTACTCGGACAGGGGGCCGAATGAGCAGTTCTTC.

This chain joins TRBV10-3 and TRBJ2-3, with TRBD2 identical over 12 bases. V shed 6 bases, J shed 5 bases, and the junction held 6 bases outside the gene matches. There are 15 residues in the CDR3. CDR1 ENHRY and CDR2 SYGVKD come from the germline V gene. CDR3 sequence reads: CAISPSGGAIDTQYF. For the CDR3, the DNA is TGTGCCATCAGCCCTAGCGGGGGGGCCATAGATACGCAGTATTTT.

CDR3 sequence: CASSGGGLQETQYF. CDR3 DNA: TGCGCCAGCAGCGGGGGGGGTCTCCAAGAGACCCAGTACTTC. J is TRBJ2-5 and V is TRBV5-1, with TRBD2 matching over 7 bases. With V trimmed by 4 bases and J by 1 base, 4 bases remained unmatched. CDR3 size: 14 residues. Germline V gives CDR1 SGHRS, CDR2 YFSETQ.

This chain connects TRBV5-1 to TRBJ1-3, with 8 positions matching TRBD1. V gave up 3 bases and J gave up 3 bases; unmatched junction bases: 2. The CDR3 loop spans 14 amino acids. Germline V gives CDR1 SGHRS, CDR2 YFSETQ. The CDR3: CASSSGQVGNTIYF. DNA of the CDR3: TGCGCCAGCAGCTCGGGACAGGTTGGAAACACCATATATTTT.

This chain connects TRBV19 to TRBJ1-2, with 7 bases lining up with TRBD1. V trimming: 6 bases; J trimming: 2 bases; junction bases outside the gene matches: 12. The CDR3 is 16 amino acids. Germline CDR1 and CDR2: LNHDA and SQIVND (reference sequence). The CDR3 sequence: CASSLPGQKSNYGYTF. In DNA form, the CDR3 reads TGTGCCAGTAGCTTACCGGGACAGAAGTCGAACTATGGCTACACCTTC.

This clone was seen more than once but under ten times. The V call is TRBV5-4, the J call TRBJ2-1; tentative D call: TRBD2 (5 bases). Germline V gene sequence: CDR1 SGHNT, CDR2 YYREEE (reference sequence). The germline V and J ends were trimmed by 0 bases and 0 bases, with 10 bases remaining between them. The CDR3 spans 16 residues. DNA for the CDR3: TGTGCCAGCAGCTTGGGACTAACGAGCTCCTACAATGAGCAGTTCTTC. This codes for CASSLGLTSSYNEQFF.

V and J are TRBV3-1 (or the pseudogene TRBV3-2) and TRBJ1-2; D might be TRBD1 (5 bases). From germline, CDR1 is LGHDT and CDR2 YNNKEL (reference sequence). The V and J ends lost 5 bases and 4 bases respectively, with 20 bases between them. This CDR3 is 16 amino acids long. This CDR3 reads CASSFRQRSSFYGYTF. The CDR3 DNA follows: TGTGCCAGCAGCTTCCGACAGCGCTCTTCTTTCTATGGCTACACCTTC.

The chain has TRBV3-1 (or the pseudogene TRBV3-2) and TRBJ2-2; the match to TRBD2 covers 10 bases. Germline loops: CDR1 LGHDT, CDR2 YNNKEL (reference sequence). The length of the CDR3 is 21 residues. V shed 0 bases, J shed 2 bases, and the junction held 15 bases outside the gene matches. The CDR3, as DNA: TGTGCCAGCAGCCAAGAAGTAAAGCGGGGGGGCGTATGGGTTAACACCGGGGAGCTGTTTTTT. Protein sequence: CASSQEVKRGGVWVNTGELFF.

This clone was recorded only once. The V call is TRBV5-1, the J call TRBJ2-3; the match to TRBD2 covers 9 bases. Germline loops: CDR1 SGHRS, CDR2 YFSETQ. The CDR3 covers 18 residues. V was pared by 4 bases and J by 6 bases, with 18 bases of the junction left unmatched. CDR3: CASSASSFSGGRLDTQYF. The DNA for the CDR3 is TGCGCCAGCAGCGCGAGTTCCTTTAGCGGGGGACGTTTGGATACGCAGTATTTT. The full variable domain, its missing parts supplied by reference TRBV5-1 and TRBJ2-3, is KAGVTQTPRYLIKTRGQQVTLSCSPISGHRSVSWYQQTPGQGLQFLFEYFSETQRNKGNFPGRFSGRQFSNSRSEMNVSTLELGDSALYLCASSASSFSGGRLDTQYFGPGTRLTVL.

The rearrangement joins TRBV6-1 to TRBJ1-2; D gene ambiguous. V dropped 3 bases and J dropped 4 bases, with 24 bases sitting between them. Germline CDR1 reads MNHNS; CDR2 reads SASEGT. The CDR3 is made up of 18 amino acids. CDR3 in amino acids: CASSDYWATQRLGYGYTF. The CDR3 DNA is TGTGCCAGCAGTGACTATTGGGCGACCCAAAGGCTCGGCTATGGCTACACCTTC.

V gene TRBV5-5 combines with J gene TRBJ2-2; no clear D. This CDR3 is 15 amino acids long. The ends were cut back, 0 bases at V and 4 bases at J, with 10 bases in the middle. Germline lookup yields CDR1 SGHKS and CDR2 YYEKEE (reference sequence). The CDR3 reads CASSLADKPTGELFF. For the CDR3, the DNA is TGTGCCAGCAGCTTGGCCGACAAACCCACCGGGGAGCTGTTTTTT.

The V gene is TRBV25-1, the J gene TRBJ2-5; D is perhaps TRBD1 (6 bases). The V gene's germline CDR1 is MGHDK and CDR2 SYGVNS. V was pared by 3 bases and J by 5 bases, with 22 bases between. This CDR3 spans 17 amino acids. The CDR3 DNA reads as TGTGCCAGCAGTGACCCGCCCCTGACAGGCTGGAGGGAGACCCAGTACTTC. Translated: CASSDPPLTGWRETQYF.

This chain links TRBV6-6 with TRBJ1-2, with TRBD1 identical over 7 bases. Germline V gene sequence: CDR1 MNHNY, CDR2 SVGAGI (reference sequence). J lost 4 bases, V lost 2 bases, and 10 bases had no gene match. This CDR3 is built from 16 residues. The CDR3 region has the DNA TGTGCCAGCAGTTACCGGCAGGGGGATGGGGTCTATGGCTACACCTTC. This sequence encodes CASSYRQGDGVYGYTF.